The T cell receptor beta chain described here comes from a study of monozygotic twins with cystic fibrosis. The CDR3 is made up of 16 amino acids. Trimming took off 2 bases at V and 4 bases at J, with 15 bases between the two ends. Germline assignment: CDR1 LNHNV and CDR2 YYDKDF (reference sequence). To note about this clone: Its specificity is unknown.

Assay used: immunoSEQ multiplex PCR; TCRdb lists only in-frame clones, some missing. The data contain tens of thousands of clones, 97% of them singletons. The study, taken as a whole, reports: Low clonality (median roughly 0.009) suggested a mostly naive repertoire. Monozygotic CF twins shared more identical nucleotide clonotypes than unrelated patients.

The specimen sequenced was blood. The V call is TRBV15, the J call TRBJ1-3; D call uncertain. The clonotype originates from a girl between 10 and 17 years old with cystic fibrosis. The CDR3 region has the DNA TGTGCCACCAGCAGATCTATAGTCGAGGGCGGAAACACCATATATTTT. It codes for CATSRSIVEGGNTIYF.